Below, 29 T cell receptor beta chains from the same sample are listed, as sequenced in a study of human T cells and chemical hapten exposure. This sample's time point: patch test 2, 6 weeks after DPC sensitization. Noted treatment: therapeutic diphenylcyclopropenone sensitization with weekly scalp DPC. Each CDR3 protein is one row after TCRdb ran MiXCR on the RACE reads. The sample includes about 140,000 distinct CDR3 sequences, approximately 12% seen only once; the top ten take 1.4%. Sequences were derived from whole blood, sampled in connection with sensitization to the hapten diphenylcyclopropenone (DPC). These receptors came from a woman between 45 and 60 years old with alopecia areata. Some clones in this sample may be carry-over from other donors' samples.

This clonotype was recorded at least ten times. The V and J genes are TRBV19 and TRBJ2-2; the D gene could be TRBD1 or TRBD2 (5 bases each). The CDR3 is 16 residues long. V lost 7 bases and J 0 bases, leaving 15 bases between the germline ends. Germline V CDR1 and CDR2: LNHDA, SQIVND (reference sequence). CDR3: CASTLRDGTNTGELFF. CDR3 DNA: TGTGCCAGTACCCTCCGGGACGGCACGAACACCGGGGAGCTGTTTTTT.

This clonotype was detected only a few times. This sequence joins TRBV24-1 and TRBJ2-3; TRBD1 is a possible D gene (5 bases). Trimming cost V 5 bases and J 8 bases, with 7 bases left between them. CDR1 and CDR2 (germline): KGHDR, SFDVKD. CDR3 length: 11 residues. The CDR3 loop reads CATSVRGTQYF. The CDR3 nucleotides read TGTGCCACCAGTGTAAGGGGTACGCAGTATTTT.

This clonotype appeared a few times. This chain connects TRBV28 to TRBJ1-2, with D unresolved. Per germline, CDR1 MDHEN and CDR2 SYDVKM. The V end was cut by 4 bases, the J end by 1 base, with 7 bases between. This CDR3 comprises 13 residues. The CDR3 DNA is TGTGCCAGCAGTTCCCACGGTAACTATGGCTACACCTTC. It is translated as CASSSHGNYGYTF.

Written as DNA, the CDR3 is TGCAGCGTTGCTTCCCTCAAATCCGGAGGCCCACGAGGCAGGGGGCTATACAATGAGCAGTTCTTC. Translated: CSVASLKSGGPRGRGLYNEQFF. V gene TRBV29-1 combines with J gene TRBJ2-1; 8 bases are shared with TRBD1. This CDR3 region has 22 residues. After removal of 4 bases from V and 4 bases from J, the junction contained 30 bases not matched to a gene. CDR1 is SQVTM, CDR2 ANQGSEA, per germline.

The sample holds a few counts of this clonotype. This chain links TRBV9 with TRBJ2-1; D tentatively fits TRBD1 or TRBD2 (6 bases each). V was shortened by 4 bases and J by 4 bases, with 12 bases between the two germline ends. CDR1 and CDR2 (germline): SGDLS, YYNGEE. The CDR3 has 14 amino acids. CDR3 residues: CASSLEGTYNEQFF. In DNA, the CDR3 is TGTGCCAGCAGCTTGGAGGGGACATACAATGAGCAGTTCTTC.

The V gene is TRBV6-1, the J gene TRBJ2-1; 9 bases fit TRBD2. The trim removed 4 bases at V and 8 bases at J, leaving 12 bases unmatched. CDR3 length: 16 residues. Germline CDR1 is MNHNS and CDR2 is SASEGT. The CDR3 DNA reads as TGTGCCAGCAGTGGCCCGACTAGCGGCTGGTTCGATGAGCAGTTCTTC. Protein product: CASSGPTSGWFDEQFF.

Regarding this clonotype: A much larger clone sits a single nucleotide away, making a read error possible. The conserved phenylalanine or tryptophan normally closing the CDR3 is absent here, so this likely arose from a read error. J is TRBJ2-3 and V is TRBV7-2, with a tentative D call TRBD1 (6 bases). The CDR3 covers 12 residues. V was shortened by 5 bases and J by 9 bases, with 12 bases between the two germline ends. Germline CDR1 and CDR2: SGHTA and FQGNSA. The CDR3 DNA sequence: TGTGCCAGCAGCACAGGGTCGAGGACGCAGTATTCT. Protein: CASSTGSRTQYS.

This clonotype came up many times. For the CDR3, the DNA is TGTGCCAGCAGTTTAGGCGGGCCTGAGCAGTTCTTC. The encoded protein is CASSLGGPEQFF. The rearrangement joins TRBV12-3 or TRBV12-4 to TRBJ2-1; perhaps TRBD2 as D (5 bases). The CDR3 runs to 12 residues. Trimming removed 1 base from V and 9 bases from J, with 7 bases in between.

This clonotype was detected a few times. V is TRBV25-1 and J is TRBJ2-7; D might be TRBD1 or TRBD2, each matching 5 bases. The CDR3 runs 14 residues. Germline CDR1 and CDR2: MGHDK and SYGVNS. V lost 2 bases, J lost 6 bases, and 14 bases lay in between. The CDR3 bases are TGTGCCAGCAGTGAACCCGGGACCCTGAGCGAGCAGTACTTC. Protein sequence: CASSEPGTLSEQYF.

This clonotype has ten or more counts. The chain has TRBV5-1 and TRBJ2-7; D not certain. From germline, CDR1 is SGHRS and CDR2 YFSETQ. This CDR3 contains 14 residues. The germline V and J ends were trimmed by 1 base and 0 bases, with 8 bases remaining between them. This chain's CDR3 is CASSLTASSYEQYF. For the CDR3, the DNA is TGCGCCAGCAGCTTGACAGCATCCTCCTACGAGCAGTACTTC.

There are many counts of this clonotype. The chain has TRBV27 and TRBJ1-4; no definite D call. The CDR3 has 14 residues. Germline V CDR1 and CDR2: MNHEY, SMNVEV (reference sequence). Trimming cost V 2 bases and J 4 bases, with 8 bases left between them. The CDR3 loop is CASSLMGSNEKLFF. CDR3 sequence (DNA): TGTGCCAGCAGTTTAATGGGGAGTAATGAAAAACTGTTTTTT.

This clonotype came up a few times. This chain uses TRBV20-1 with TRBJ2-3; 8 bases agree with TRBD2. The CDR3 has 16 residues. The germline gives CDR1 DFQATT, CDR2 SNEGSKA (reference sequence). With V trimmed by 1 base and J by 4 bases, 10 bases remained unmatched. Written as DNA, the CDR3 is TGCAGTGCTAGAGCCCGTAGCGGGACGGGGGCAGATACGCAGTATTTT. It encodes CSARARSGTGADTQYF.

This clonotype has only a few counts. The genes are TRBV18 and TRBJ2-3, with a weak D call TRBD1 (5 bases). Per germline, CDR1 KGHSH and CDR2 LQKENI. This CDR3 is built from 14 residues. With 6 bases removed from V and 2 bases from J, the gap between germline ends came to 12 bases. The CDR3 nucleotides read TGTGCCAGCTCGACCCAGGGCTCCACAGATACGCAGTATTTT. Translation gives CASSTQGSTDTQYF.

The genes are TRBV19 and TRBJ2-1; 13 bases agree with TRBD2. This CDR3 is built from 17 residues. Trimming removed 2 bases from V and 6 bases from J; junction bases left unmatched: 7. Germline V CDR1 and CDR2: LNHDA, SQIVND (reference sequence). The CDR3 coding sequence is TGTGCCAGTAGTATAAGTAGGACTAGCGGGAGTGGCAATGAGCAGTTCTTC. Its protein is CASSISRTSGSGNEQFF.

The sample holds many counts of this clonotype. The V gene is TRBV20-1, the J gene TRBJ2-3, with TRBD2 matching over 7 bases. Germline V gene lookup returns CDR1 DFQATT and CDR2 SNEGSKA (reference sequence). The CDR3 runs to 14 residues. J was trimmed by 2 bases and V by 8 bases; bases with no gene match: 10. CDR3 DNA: TGCAGTCCCCACCCGGGAGGTTCCACAGATACGCAGTATTTT. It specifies CSPHPGGSTDTQYF.

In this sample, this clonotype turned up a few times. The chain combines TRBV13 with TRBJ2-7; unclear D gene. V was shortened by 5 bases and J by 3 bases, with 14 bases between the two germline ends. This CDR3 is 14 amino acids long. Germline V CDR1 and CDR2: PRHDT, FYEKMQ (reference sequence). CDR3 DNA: TGTGCCAGCAGCCTATATACCAGCTTCTACGAGCAGTACTTC. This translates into CASSLYTSFYEQYF.

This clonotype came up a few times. DNA of the CDR3: TGCAGTGCTAGGACTAGAAATGAGCAGTTCTTC. Translating gives CSARTRNEQFF. The chain uses TRBV20-1 and TRBJ2-1; a weak D match, TRBD2 (6 bases). Germline CDR1 is DFQATT and CDR2 is SNEGSKA (reference sequence). With 3 bases removed from V and 7 bases from J, the gap between germline ends came to 7 bases. This CDR3 is 11 amino acids long.

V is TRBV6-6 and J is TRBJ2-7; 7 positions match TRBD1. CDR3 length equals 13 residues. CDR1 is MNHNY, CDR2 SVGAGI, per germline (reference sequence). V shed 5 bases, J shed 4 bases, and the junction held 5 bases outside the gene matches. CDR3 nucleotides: TGTGCCAGCAGTGAGACAGGGCGGTACGAGCAGTACTTC. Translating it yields CASSETGRYEQYF.

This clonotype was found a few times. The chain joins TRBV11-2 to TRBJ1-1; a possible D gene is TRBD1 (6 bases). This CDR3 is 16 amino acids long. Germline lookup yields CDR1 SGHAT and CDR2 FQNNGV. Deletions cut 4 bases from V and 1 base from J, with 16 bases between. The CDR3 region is CASSWGRRRTNTEAFF. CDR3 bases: TGTGCCAGCAGCTGGGGGCGGCGGAGGACGAACACTGAAGCTTTCTTT.

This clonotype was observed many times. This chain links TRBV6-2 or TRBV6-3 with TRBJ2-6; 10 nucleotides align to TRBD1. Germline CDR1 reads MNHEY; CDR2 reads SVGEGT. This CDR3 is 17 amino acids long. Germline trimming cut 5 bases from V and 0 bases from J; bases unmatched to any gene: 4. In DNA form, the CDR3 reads TGTGCCAGCAGTCCCGGGACAGGGGCCTCTGGGGCCAACGTCCTGACTTTC. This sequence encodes CASSPGTGASGANVLTF.

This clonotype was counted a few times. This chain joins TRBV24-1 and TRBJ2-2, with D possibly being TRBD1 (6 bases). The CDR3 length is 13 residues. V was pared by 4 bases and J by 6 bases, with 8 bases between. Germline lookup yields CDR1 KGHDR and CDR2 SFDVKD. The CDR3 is CATSEAGAGELFF. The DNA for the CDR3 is TGTGCCACCAGTGAAGCAGGGGCCGGGGAGCTGTTTTTT.

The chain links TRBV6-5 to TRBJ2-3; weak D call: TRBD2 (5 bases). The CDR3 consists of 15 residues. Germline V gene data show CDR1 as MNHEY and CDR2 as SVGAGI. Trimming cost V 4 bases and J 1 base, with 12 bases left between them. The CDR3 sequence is CASSSPSGRTDTQYF. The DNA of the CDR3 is TGTGCCAGCAGTTCCCCCAGCGGACGCACAGATACGCAGTATTTT.

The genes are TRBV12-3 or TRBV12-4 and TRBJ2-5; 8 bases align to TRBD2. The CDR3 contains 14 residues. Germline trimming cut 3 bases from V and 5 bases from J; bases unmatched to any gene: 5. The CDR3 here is CASSFRGGKETQYF. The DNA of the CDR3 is TGTGCCAGCAGTTTCCGGGGGGGGAAGGAGACCCAGTACTTC.

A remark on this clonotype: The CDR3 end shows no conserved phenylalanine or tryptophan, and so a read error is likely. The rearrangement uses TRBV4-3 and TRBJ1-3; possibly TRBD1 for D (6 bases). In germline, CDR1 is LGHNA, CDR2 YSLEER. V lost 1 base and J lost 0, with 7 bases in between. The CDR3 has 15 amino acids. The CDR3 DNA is TGCGCCAGCAGCCAAGCACAGGGCTCTGGAAACACCATATATTCT. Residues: CASSQAQGSGNTIYS.

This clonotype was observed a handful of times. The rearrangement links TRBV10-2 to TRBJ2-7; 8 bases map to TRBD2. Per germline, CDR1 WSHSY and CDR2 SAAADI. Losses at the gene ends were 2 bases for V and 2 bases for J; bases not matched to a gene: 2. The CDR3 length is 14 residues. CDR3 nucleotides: TGCGCCAGCAGTGAGACAGCGGGAGCCTACGAGCAGTACTTC. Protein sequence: CASSETAGAYEQYF.

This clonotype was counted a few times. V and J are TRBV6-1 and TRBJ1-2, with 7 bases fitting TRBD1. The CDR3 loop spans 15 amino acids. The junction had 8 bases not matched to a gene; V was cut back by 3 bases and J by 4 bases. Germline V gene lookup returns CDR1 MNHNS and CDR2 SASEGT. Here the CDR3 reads CASSEEPGQIYGYTF. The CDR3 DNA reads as TGTGCCAGCAGTGAGGAACCGGGACAGATCTATGGCTACACCTTC.

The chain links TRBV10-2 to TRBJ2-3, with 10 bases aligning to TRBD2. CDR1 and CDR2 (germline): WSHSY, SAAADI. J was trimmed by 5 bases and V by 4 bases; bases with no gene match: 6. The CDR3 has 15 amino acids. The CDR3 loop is CASSGAGGPLDTQYF. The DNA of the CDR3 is TGCGCCAGCAGTGGAGCGGGAGGGCCCTTAGATACGCAGTATTTT.

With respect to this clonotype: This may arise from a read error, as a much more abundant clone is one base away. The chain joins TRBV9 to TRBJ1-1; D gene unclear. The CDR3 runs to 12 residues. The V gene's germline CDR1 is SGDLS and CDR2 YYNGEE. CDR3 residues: CASIVGSTEAFF. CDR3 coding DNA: TGTGCCAGCATCGTAGGGAGCACTGAAGCTTTCTTT.

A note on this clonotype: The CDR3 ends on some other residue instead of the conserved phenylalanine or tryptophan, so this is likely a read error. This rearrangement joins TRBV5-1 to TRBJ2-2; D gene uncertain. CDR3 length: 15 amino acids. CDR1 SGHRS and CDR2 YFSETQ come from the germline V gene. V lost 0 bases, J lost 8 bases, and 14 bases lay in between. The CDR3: CASSLVGPSVGELFS. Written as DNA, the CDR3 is TGCGCCAGCAGCTTGGTGGGCCCCTCGGTTGGGGAGCTGTTTTCT.